The 15 T cell receptor beta chains below come from one sample, sequenced in a study of post-analysis software for immune sequencing data. Findings and limits, study-wide: Compared with controls, patients had more of five TRBV segments, including TRBV5-6, TRBV5-1 and TRBV20-1.

No antigen has been assigned to these receptors. Unique molecular identifiers had been added to the TCR beta cDNA libraries. TCRdb itself ran the PCR reads through MiXCR, one entry per CDR3 protein. Seen here are 450,000 or so distinct CDR3 sequences, around 40% observed once, and the top ten hold about an eighth. Material: blood. The receptors here all came from a girl aged 10-17 years with multiple sclerosis.

The J gene is TRBJ2-1, the V gene TRBV28; 9 nucleotides agree with TRBD2. J lost 9 bases, V lost 5 bases, and 11 bases had no gene match. Germline loops: CDR1 MDHEN, CDR2 SYDVKM. This CDR3 is built from 15 residues. In nucleotides, the CDR3 is TGTGCCAGCAGTCCCTCCGCGGGAGGGCCCGGTGAGCAGTTCTTC. It is translated as CASSPSAGGPGEQFF.

This chain connects TRBV7-2 to TRBJ2-1; 9 bases map to TRBD2. This CDR3 has 16 amino acids. Germline V gene sequence: CDR1 SGHTA, CDR2 FQGNSA. J was trimmed by 2 bases and V by 2 bases; bases with no gene match: 4. The CDR3 region is CASSLLGGRAYNEQFF. CDR3 nucleotides: TGTGCCAGCAGCTTACTGGGCGGGAGGGCCTACAATGAGCAGTTCTTC.

The V call is TRBV7-2, the J call TRBJ2-1, with TRBD2 matching over 10 bases. This CDR3 has 16 amino acids. CDR1 and CDR2 from the germline V gene are SGHTA and FQGNSA. The V and J ends lost 0 bases and 9 bases, in that order; junction bases with no gene match: 8. CDR3 region: CASSLAAASGRGEQFF. The CDR3 bases are TGTGCCAGCAGCTTAGCGGCCGCTAGCGGGAGAGGTGAGCAGTTCTTC.

The chain carries TRBV27 and TRBJ2-5, with D tentatively TRBD2 (5 bases). Per the germline V gene, CDR1 is MNHEY and CDR2 is SMNVEV (reference sequence). This CDR3 is 12 amino acids long. Deletions cut 4 bases from V and 9 bases from J, with 12 bases between. CDR3 region: CASSSDSGAQYF. The CDR3 DNA is TGTGCCAGCAGTTCGGACTCCGGCGCCCAGTACTTC.

The CDR3 is CASSSRGVGTDTQYF. CDR3 bases: TGTGCCAGCAGTAGTCGGGGGGTTGGGACAGATACGCAGTATTTT. The chain combines TRBV6-5 with TRBJ2-3; TRBD2 agrees at 7 bases. V lost 5 bases to trimming and J lost 3 bases; unmatched junction nucleotides: 8. The CDR3 length is 15 residues. The V gene's germline CDR1 is MNHEY and CDR2 SVGAGI.

The V call is TRBV7-8, the J call TRBJ2-5; perhaps TRBD1 as D (6 bases). Germline V lookup: CDR1 SGHVS, CDR2 FQNEAQ. The ends were cut back, 6 bases at V and 5 bases at J, with 16 bases in the middle. CDR3 length: 14 residues. As DNA, the CDR3 is TGTGCCAGCAGTCGGTACAGGGTGATCGAGACCCAGTACTTC. It yields the protein CASSRYRVIETQYF.

The DNA of the CDR3 is TGCGCCAGCAGCCGGGAACGGGGGAGCAAAAACATTCAGTACTTC. Protein sequence: CASSRERGSKNIQYF. This chain connects TRBV4-1 to TRBJ2-4; TRBD2 is a possible D gene (6 bases). Germline V gene data show CDR1 as MGHRA and CDR2 as YSYEKL. The CDR3 is 15 amino acids. V lost 4 bases, J lost 3 bases, and 13 bases lay in between.

This clonotype was recorded a few times. The chain recombines TRBV20-1 with TRBJ2-5, with a tentative D call TRBD2 (6 bases). TRBJ2-7 matches the DNA end more closely, so the J call is doubtful. Germline loops: CDR1 DFQATT, CDR2 SNEGSKA (reference sequence). The CDR3 spans 11 residues. Here the CDR3 reads CSEGTSYEQYF. In DNA, the CDR3 is TGCAGTGAAGGGACTTCTTACGAGCAGTACTTC.

The chain couples TRBV29-1 to TRBJ2-7; TRBD2 agrees at 11 bases. V lost 7 bases, J lost 7 bases, and 6 bases stayed unmatched. Germline V gives CDR1 SQVTM, CDR2 ANQGSEA. The CDR3 extends over 12 amino acids. Here the CDR3 DNA reads TGCAGCGGATTAGCGGGAGGGGGGGAGCAGTACTTC. Protein: CSGLAGGGEQYF.

This chain joins TRBV20-1 and TRBJ2-5; 7 bases fit TRBD2. Trimming at V came to 3 bases and at J to 11 bases, leaving 15 bases not matched to a gene. The CDR3 length is 14 residues. Looked up from germline, CDR1 is DFQATT and CDR2 is SNEGSKA (reference sequence). The CDR3 DNA follows: TGCAGTGCTAGTGCCGGACTAGGTCGTGGTGAGCAGTACTTC. It specifies CSASAGLGRGEQYF.

J is TRBJ2-7 and V is TRBV10-3; TRBD2 agrees at 10 bases. Unmatched junction bases numbered 9, after V lost 10 bases and J lost 0 bases. Germline loops: CDR1 ENHRY, CDR2 SYGVKD. The CDR3 covers 15 residues. The CDR3 loop reads CASTVGLADSYEQYF. The CDR3 coding sequence is TGTGCCAGTACGGTAGGACTAGCGGACTCCTACGAGCAGTACTTC.

The chain employs TRBV20-1 and TRBJ2-3; D may be TRBD1 (6 bases). The germline V gene has CDR1 DFQATT and CDR2 SNEGSKA (reference sequence). V lost 3 bases and J 6 bases, leaving 10 bases between the germline ends. This CDR3 region has 12 residues. The CDR3 nucleotides read TGCAGTGCTAGGAGGGGGTCCGATACGCAGTATTTT. Protein sequence: CSARRGSDTQYF.

There are a few counts of this clonotype. The chain has TRBV29-1 and TRBJ1-2; unclear D gene. Germline-derived CDR1 and CDR2 are SQVTM and ANQGSEA. This CDR3 spans 17 amino acids. V lost 1 base and J lost 4, with 22 bases in between. The CDR3 here is CSVEGSGLPISRYGYTF. Written as DNA, the CDR3 is TGCAGCGTTGAAGGGTCAGGACTGCCGATAAGCCGCTATGGCTACACCTTC.

In this sample, this clonotype turned up a few times. The chain combines TRBV9 with TRBJ1-2; D gene uncertain. Germline CDR1 SGDLS, CDR2 YYNGEE. Trimming took 4 bases from V and 1 from J, leaving 20 bases between them. The CDR3 totals 17 residues. CDR3 in DNA: TGTGCCAGCAGCTACAAAGCATCAGCTCCTCTTAACTATGGCTACACCTTC. It codes for CASSYKASAPLNYGYTF.

Of note for this clonotype: Without the conserved terminal phenylalanine or tryptophan, this CDR3 likely stems from a read error. The chain combines TRBV12-3 or TRBV12-4 with TRBJ2-7, with D perhaps TRBD1 (6 bases). The tail of the sequence fits TRBJ2-5 better, so the J call may be wrong. The CDR3 is made up of 13 amino acids. The CDR3 region is CASSLDREETQYC. CDR3 bases: TGTGCCAGCAGTTTAGACAGGGAAGAGACCCAGTACTGC.